These 27 T cell receptor beta chains share one sample of origin, sequenced in a study of blood T cell repertoires in COVID-19. TCRdb's copy holds only in-frame clones and misses some; the assay was immunoSEQ multiplex PCR. The data contain 200,000 to 250,000 clones, roughly 85% of them singletons. The material sequenced was peripheral blood. The receptors here all came from a young man who had recovered from COVID-19.

CDR3 loop: CASSMEDYQPQHF. In nucleotides, the CDR3 is TGTGCCAGCAGCATGGAGGACTATCAGCCCCAGCATTTT. The rearrangement links TRBV7-9 to TRBJ1-5; D unresolved. In germline, CDR1 is SEHNR, CDR2 FQNEAQ (reference sequence). The CDR3 has 13 residues. V gave up 5 bases and J gave up 5 bases, with 10 bases separating them. The entire variable domain, with the rest obtained from reference TRBV7-9 and TRBJ1-5, is as follows: DTGVSQNPRHKITKRGQNVTFRCDPISEHNRLYWYRQTLGQGPEFLTYFQNEAQLEKSRLLSDRFSAERPKGSFSTLEIQRTEQGDSAMYLCASSMEDYQPQHFGDGTRLSIL.

This chain's CDR3 is CASSLSGLEGFNVLTF. CDR3 DNA sequence: TGTGCCAGCAGCTTGAGTGGGCTAGAGGGCTTCAACGTCCTGACTTTC. The genes are TRBV5-4 and TRBJ2-6, with D maybe TRBD2 (5 bases). CDR1 and CDR2 from the germline V gene are SGHNT and YYREEE (reference sequence). The CDR3 extends over 16 amino acids. Trimming shortened V by 1 base and J by 9 bases, and 17 bases separated the two germline ends.

J is TRBJ2-7 and V is TRBV5-1; the match to TRBD1 covers 8 bases. The junction had 11 bases not matched to a gene; V was cut back by 2 bases and J by 4 bases. Germline V gene sequence: CDR1 SGHRS, CDR2 YFSETQ. The CDR3 loop spans 16 amino acids. The CDR3 loop reads CASSFGMGQAIYEQYF. In DNA, the CDR3 is TGCGCCAGCAGCTTTGGTATGGGACAGGCGATTTACGAGCAGTACTTC.

The CDR3 coding sequence is TGTGCCAGCGGCCTAAATAGCGGGGGGCAAGAGACCCAGTACTTC. Translated, it gives CASGLNSGGQETQYF. J is TRBJ2-5 and V is TRBV6-5, with 10 nucleotides matching TRBD2. CDR3 size: 15 residues. Germline V gene data show CDR1 as MNHEY and CDR2 as SVGAGI. Trimming took 8 bases from V and 2 from J; bases not matched to a gene: 8.

This clone has just one count. The CDR3 DNA sequence: TGTGCCAGCAGTTCTTCAGTGCAGGGTGATGAGCAGTTCTTC. Translation: CASSSSVQGDEQFF. J is TRBJ2-1 and V is TRBV6-5; D might be TRBD1 (5 bases). Trimming took off 4 bases at V and 8 bases at J, with 15 bases between the two ends. Germline CDR1 MNHEY, CDR2 SVGAGI. The CDR3 loop spans 14 amino acids.

The rearrangement links TRBV19 to TRBJ2-2; TRBD1 agrees at 8 bases. Germline CDR1 LNHDA, CDR2 SQIVND (reference sequence). The J segment lost 4 bases and the V segment lost 5 bases, leaving 9 bases of the junction unmatched. The CDR3 length is 16 residues. CDR3 protein: CASSVQGVRGTGELFF. The CDR3 nucleotides are TGTGCCAGTAGTGTACAGGGGGTAAGGGGCACCGGGGAGCTGTTTTTT.

The chain employs TRBV11-2 and TRBJ2-3; weak D call: TRBD2 (7 bases). V gave up 2 bases and J gave up 4 bases, with 13 bases separating them. The CDR3 sequence is 15 residues long. CDR1 is SGHAT and CDR2 is FQNNGV in the germline V gene. The CDR3 is CASSLFQGRADTQYF. CDR3 bases: TGTGCCAGCAGCTTATTCCAGGGGAGGGCAGATACGCAGTATTTT. The full variable domain, rest sourced from reference TRBV11-2 and TRBJ2-3, is EAGVAQSPRYKIIEKRQSVAFWCNPISGHATLYWYQQILGQGPKLLIQFQNNGVVDDSQLPKDRFSAERLKGVDSTLKIQPAKLEDSAVYLCASSLFQGRADTQYFGPGTRLTVL.

The chain carries TRBV29-1 and TRBJ2-7, with 7 bases identical to TRBD1. The length of the CDR3 is 14 residues. Looked up from germline, CDR1 is SQVTM and CDR2 is ANQGSEA. The V gene end was trimmed by 4 bases and the J gene end by 1 base; junction bases not matched to a gene: 7. CDR3 sequence: CSVVETGLSYEQYF. The CDR3 DNA is TGCAGCGTTGTCGAGACAGGGCTTTCCTACGAGCAGTACTTC.

For the CDR3, the DNA is TGTGCCAGCAGCTCTGGACAGGTGGGGTGGGAAAAACTGTTTTTT. It translates to CASSSGQVGWEKLFF. The chain carries TRBV5-5 and TRBJ1-4; 7 bases align to TRBD1. With V trimmed by 3 bases and J by 8 bases, 10 bases remained unmatched. Germline V gene data show CDR1 as SGHKS and CDR2 as YYEKEE (reference sequence). This CDR3 is 15 amino acids long.

This clone came up once. The chain couples TRBV4-1 to TRBJ1-1; possible D gene TRBD1, 6 bases. This CDR3 has 14 residues. CDR1 and CDR2 from the germline V gene are MGHRA and YSYEKL. V dropped 3 bases and J dropped 0 bases, with 8 bases sitting between them. In DNA, the CDR3 is TGCGCCAGCAGCCAGACAGGACTGAACACTGAAGCTTTCTTT. It codes for CASSQTGLNTEAFF.

The chain uses TRBV2 and TRBJ1-5, with 7 bases that match TRBD1. After removal of 7 bases from V and 1 base from J, the junction contained 7 bases not matched to a gene. CDR3 size: 15 residues. The germline V gene has CDR1 SNHLY and CDR2 FYNNEI. CDR3 sequence: CASNKETGSNQPQHF. The DNA for the CDR3 is TGTGCCAGCAACAAAGAGACAGGGAGCAATCAGCCCCAGCATTTT.

This clone occurred once. This chain connects TRBV3-1 (or the pseudogene TRBV3-2) to TRBJ2-4; D gene unclear. CDR1 LGHDT and CDR2 YNNKEL come from the germline V gene (reference sequence). This CDR3 has 14 residues. V shed 4 bases and J shed 1 base, with 8 bases lying between them. The CDR3 sequence is CASSPPSAKNIQYF. As DNA, the CDR3 is TGTGCCAGCAGCCCCCCCTCGGCCAAAAACATTCAGTACTTC.

CDR3 nucleotide sequence: TGTGCCAGCAGTCCACGAGGGACTAGCGGGGGTGGGGAGACCCAGTACTTC. The encoded protein is CASSPRGTSGGGETQYF. This chain uses TRBV6-2 or TRBV6-3 with TRBJ2-5; 14 positions match TRBD2. The germline gives CDR1 MNHEY, CDR2 SVGEGT. CDR3 length: 17 amino acids. Trimming cost V 5 bases and J 5 bases; bases outside gene matches: 10.

This clone has only a few counts. The chain joins TRBV25-1 to TRBJ1-1, with D possibly matching TRBD1 (5 bases). The CDR3 extends over 14 amino acids. Between the trimmed V and J ends, which lost 3 bases and 5 bases, there was a span of 13 bases. Germline CDR1 is MGHDK and CDR2 is SYGVNS. The CDR3 sequence: CASSDPGGKTEAFF. Here the CDR3 DNA reads TGTGCCAGCAGTGACCCCGGGGGTAAAACTGAAGCTTTCTTT.

This clone was seen just once. The chain recombines TRBV18 with TRBJ2-7, with 8 bases identical to TRBD2. The CDR3 spans 18 residues. The J segment lost 2 bases and the V segment lost 3 bases, leaving 15 bases of the junction unmatched. CDR1 is KGHSH, CDR2 LQKENI, per germline. CDR3 bases: TGTGCCAGCTCACCTCCCGGGGGGGGCGTTGGGTGGCCCTACGAGCAGTACTTC. Its protein is CASSPPGGGVGWPYEQYF.

Note on this clone: The junction differs from germline at one of its ends, possibly a read error. The gene calls are TRBV7-6 and TRBJ2-2, with D possibly matching TRBD1 (6 bases). Per germline, CDR1 SGHVS and CDR2 FNYEAQ. The CDR3 sequence is 15 residues long. CDR3 sequence (DNA): TGTGCCAGCAGCCCCGGGACAACGAAAACCGGGGAGCTGTTTTTT. Translating it yields CASSPGTTKTGELFF.

This clone occurred once. The chain uses TRBV18 and TRBJ1-6, with TRBD1 matching over 9 bases. The CDR3 length is 15 residues. The germline CDR1 and CDR2 sequences are KGHSH and LQKENI. J gave up 8 bases and V 3 bases, and 5 bases lay outside the gene matches. The CDR3 here is CASSPSGTGYSPLHF. The DNA of the CDR3 is TGTGCCAGCTCACCTTCTGGGACAGGGTATTCACCCCTCCACTTT. The complete variable domain, with remaining parts taken from reference TRBV18 and TRBJ1-6, reads NAGVMQNPRHLVRRRGQEARLRCSPMKGHSHVYWYRQLPEEGLKFMVYLQKENIIDESGMPKERFSAEFPKEGPSILRIQQVVRGDSAAYFCASSPSGTGYSPLHFGNGTRLTVT.

This rearrangement joins TRBV7-9 to TRBJ1-1; D is unclear. This CDR3 region has 13 residues. The V and J ends lost 2 bases and 1 base respectively, with 5 bases between them. Germline CDR1 is SEHNR and CDR2 is FQNEAQ (reference sequence). The CDR3 bases are TGTGCCAGCAGCTTACATCAGAACACTGAAGCTTTCTTT. Protein: CASSLHQNTEAFF.

This rearrangement joins TRBV6-5 to TRBJ1-1; the D is unclear. V lost 8 bases to trimming and J lost 3 bases, with 19 bases between them. CDR3 length: 15 amino acids. Germline loops: CDR1 MNHEY, CDR2 SVGAGI. CDR3 DNA sequence: TGTGCCAGCCTCTCGATGGCCTCAGGCCACACTGAAGCTTTCTTT. It codes for CASLSMASGHTEAFF.

The J gene is TRBJ1-2, the V gene TRBV10-3; D is unclear. Trimming cost V 4 bases and J 3 bases, with 27 bases left between them. Germline V gene data show CDR1 as ENHRY and CDR2 as SYGVKD. CDR3 size: 19 residues. The CDR3 nucleotides are TGTGCCATCAGTGTCGGTTGGGCTGAAACGAGAATGGAATACTATGGCTACACCTTC. Its translation: CAISVGWAETRMEYYGYTF.

CDR3 nucleotide sequence: TGTGCCAGCAGCTTAGGGGGGGAGGCTTTCTTT. Translated, it gives CASSLGGEAFF. The chain couples TRBV7-2 to TRBJ1-1; perhaps TRBD1 as D (5 bases). The germline V gene has CDR1 SGHTA and CDR2 FQGNSA. The CDR3 is 11 residues long. Trimming stripped 1 base from V and 11 bases from J, with 8 bases between. Filled out from reference TRBV7-2 and TRBJ1-1, the complete variable domain reads GAGVSQSPSNKVTEKGKDVELRCDPISGHTALYWYRQSLGQGLEFLIYFQGNSAPDKSGLPSDRFSAERTGGSVSTLTIQRTQQEDSAVYLCASSLGGEAFFGQGTRLTVV.

The rearrangement links TRBV5-4 to TRBJ2-7; TRBD2 matches 8 bases. The CDR3 is 16 amino acids. V lost 2 bases and J lost 0; bases outside the gene matches: 7. Germline V gene sequence: CDR1 SGHNT, CDR2 YYREEE (reference sequence). Here the CDR3 DNA reads TGTGCCAGCAGCTTCCCTCGCGGGGGGAGCTCCTACGAGCAGTACTTC. Its translation: CASSFPRGGSSYEQYF.

This chain uses TRBV5-4 with TRBJ2-1; 7 positions agree with TRBD2. Trimming at V came to 1 base and at J to 15 bases, leaving 7 bases not matched to a gene. This CDR3 has 12 residues. Germline CDR1 reads SGHNT; CDR2 reads YYREEE (reference sequence). The CDR3 nucleotides read TGTGCCAGCAGCTTGAGTGGCGGGGGAGGGTTCTTC. It codes for CASSLSGGGGFF.

CDR3 residues: CASNRDRLTDTQYF. The CDR3 DNA reads TGTGCCAGCAACCGGGACAGGCTCACAGATACGCAGTATTTT. V usage is TRBV27 and J usage is TRBJ2-3; 8 nucleotides line up with TRBD1. This CDR3 has 14 amino acids. Germline CDR1 and CDR2: MNHEY and SMNVEV (reference sequence). V lost 7 bases, J lost 2 bases, and 5 bases stayed unmatched.

The rearrangement links TRBV5-1 to TRBJ2-7, with 8 bases matching TRBD1. The CDR3 runs to 14 residues. The V gene end was trimmed by 4 bases and the J gene end by 6 bases; junction bases not matched to a gene: 9. Germline CDR1 reads SGHRS; CDR2 reads YFSETQ. CDR3 loop: CASSLTHRGVEQYF. In DNA, the CDR3 is TGCGCCAGCAGCCTGACCCACAGGGGGGTCGAGCAGTACTTC.

The chain employs TRBV7-2 and TRBJ2-3, with TRBD1 as a possible D gene (6 bases). Trimming cost V 0 bases and J 1 base, with 8 bases left between them. Looked up from germline, CDR1 is SGHTA and CDR2 is FQGNSA. The CDR3 consists of 15 residues. CDR3: CASSLAAGGTDTQYF. Here the CDR3 DNA reads TGTGCCAGCAGCTTAGCGGCAGGGGGCACAGATACGCAGTATTTT.

The V call is TRBV3-1 (or the pseudogene TRBV3-2), the J call TRBJ2-7; tentative D call: TRBD2 (5 bases). The CDR3 is made up of 15 amino acids. V lost 2 bases and J lost 0, with 11 bases in between. Germline loops: CDR1 LGHDT, CDR2 YNNKEL (reference sequence). CDR3 protein: CASSQLPGSSYEQYF. CDR3 coding DNA: TGTGCCAGCAGCCAACTGCCGGGAAGCTCCTACGAGCAGTACTTC.